This TCR beta chain was identified in a study of beta chain features in type 1 diabetes. Background on the study: Investigators examined 107,917,701 sorted cells across all samples.

It was one heparinised blood draw, averaging roughly 120 mL, that each donor gave. Germline CDR1 SGDLS, CDR2 YYNGEE. The CDR3 has 12 amino acids. Between the trimmed V and J ends, which lost 5 bases and 7 bases, there was a span of 12 bases. Expressed TCRB transcripts were sequenced, since all the RNA that had been isolated was reverse transcribed. Profiling relied on immunoSEQ multiplex PCR, and the TCRdb table lists in-frame clones only, not all of them. The profile covers tens of thousands of clones, with 60% to 75% appearing a single time and about 2.2% taken by the ten largest. Study results and caveats: Highly expressing activated T cells could be over-counted with a cDNA template.

Regarding this clone: Its antigen is undetermined.

The source of this sequence is a woman aged 40 to 49 in good health. Sequencing was done on a sample of Tregs from blood. The chain employs TRBV9 and TRBJ1-2; perhaps TRBD1 as D (6 bases). This CDR3 is CASRGQLGGYTF. CDR3 nucleotides: TGTGCCAGCAGAGGACAGTTGGGTGGCTACACCTTC.